This TCR beta chain was recorded in a study of blood T cell repertoires in COVID-19. Only in-frame clones appear in the TCRdb table, and some are missing; sequencing was by immunoSEQ multiplex PCR. The data contain 400,000 to 500,000 clones, roughly 85% of them singletons. Germline V lookup: CDR1 LNHDA, CDR2 SQIVND (reference sequence). With V trimmed by 3 bases and J by 3 bases, 4 bases remained unmatched. The CDR3 contains 15 residues. The count of this clone is one. This TCR was recovered from a woman aged 30 to 39 with active or convalescent COVID-19. The rearrangement uses TRBV19 and TRBJ1-5; 8 bases fit TRBD1. Material for sequencing was peripheral blood. CDR3 bases: TGTGCCAGTAGTATGGAGGACAGGGTCAATCAGCCCCAGCATTTT. It translates to CASSMEDRVNQPQHF.